The 19 T cell receptor beta chains below come from one sample, sequenced in a study of blood T cells in healthy people across ages. PCR was performed a second time for 7 to 11 cycles using a sample-barcoded 5' primer and a J-beta primer mix. In TCRdb, the 5' RACE reads were re-called with MiXCR into one record per CDR3 protein. The sample consists of just under 900,000 distinct CDR3 sequences, 25% to 35% of them appearing once. Material: blood. These receptor sequences come from a woman at least 80 years old in good health.

V and J are TRBV7-2 and TRBJ1-1, with unresolved D. Germline V gene data show CDR1 as SGHTA and CDR2 as FQGNSA. Trimming removed 1 base from V and 5 bases from J, with 8 bases in between. The CDR3 runs to 13 residues. DNA for the CDR3: TGTGCCAGCAGCTTAGTCGATGGAACTGAAGCTTTCTTT. Encoded protein: CASSLVDGTEAFF.

This clonotype was counted ten times or more. The chain is built from TRBV5-1 and TRBJ2-1, with D unresolved. The V gene's germline CDR1 is SGHRS and CDR2 YFSETQ. Between the trimmed V and J ends, which lost 0 bases and 3 bases, there was a span of 13 bases. The CDR3 covers 16 residues. The CDR3 sequence: CASSLVALGRYNEQFF. The CDR3 coding sequence is TGCGCCAGCAGCTTGGTGGCACTTGGACGCTACAATGAGCAGTTCTTC. Together with reference TRBV5-1 and TRBJ2-1, the CDR3 gives the full variable domain: KAGVTQTPRYLIKTRGQQVTLSCSPISGHRSVSWYQQTPGQGLQFLFEYFSETQRNKGNFPGRFSGRQFSNSRSEMNVSTLELGDSALYLCASSLVALGRYNEQFFGPGTRLTVL.

This clonotype appeared many times. V and J are TRBV18 and TRBJ2-7; D might be TRBD1 or TRBD2, each matching 5 bases. Germline values: CDR1 KGHSH, CDR2 LQKENI. V was trimmed by 3 bases and J by 7 bases, leaving 16 bases between them. The CDR3 has 14 amino acids. Written as DNA, the CDR3 is TGTGCCAGCTCACCCGGGACGTCTGGACAAGAGCAGTACTTC. As protein: CASSPGTSGQEQYF.

This clonotype has a handful of counts. The chain joins TRBV6-5 to TRBJ2-5; D is uncertain. Germline V lookup: CDR1 MNHEY, CDR2 SVGAGI. Deletions cut 5 bases from V and 5 bases from J, with 9 bases between. The CDR3 length is 12 residues. The DNA of the CDR3 is TGTGCCAGCAGTCGTGGGTGCGAGACCCAGTACTTC. Protein sequence: CASSRGCETQYF.

The CDR3 nucleotides read TGTGCCAGCAGCCAAGGTGGGACAGGGAGGGGAGATACGCAGTATTTT. Amino acids: CASSQGGTGRGDTQYF. The chain combines TRBV7-2 with TRBJ2-3, with 9 bases matching TRBD1. The CDR3 sequence is 16 residues long. V shed 5 bases and J 5 bases; nucleotides not matched to a gene: 11. CDR1 and CDR2 from the germline V gene are SGHTA and FQGNSA. Drawing the rest from reference TRBV7-2 and TRBJ2-3, the complete variable domain is GAGVSQSPSNKVTEKGKDVELRCDPISGHTALYWYRQSLGQGLEFLIYFQGNSAPDKSGLPSDRFSAERTGGSVSTLTIQRTQQEDSAVYLCASSQGGTGRGDTQYFGPGTRLTVL.

The chain carries TRBV6-1 and TRBJ2-5, with D possibly being TRBD1 (5 bases). The J call may be incorrect, as the DNA end agrees better with TRBJ2-7. The CDR3 runs 14 residues. Per the germline V gene, CDR1 is MNHNS and CDR2 is SASEGT. CDR3 sequence reads: CASSEFDRSYEQYF. The DNA of the CDR3 is TGTGCCAGCAGTGAATTCGACAGATCCTACGAGCAGTACTTC.

This clonotype has a handful of counts. The chain links TRBV6-5 to TRBJ2-2; D is uncertain. V dropped 5 bases and J dropped 3 bases, with 7 bases sitting between them. Germline V gives CDR1 MNHEY, CDR2 SVGAGI. The CDR3 is 13 residues long. This CDR3 reads CASSPPDTGELFF. Written as DNA, the CDR3 is TGTGCCAGCAGTCCCCCGGACACCGGGGAGCTGTTTTTT.

For this clonotype: A much more abundant neighbour one base away suggests this may be a read error. The CDR3 here is CASSWAGEQYF. In nucleotides, the CDR3 is TGTGCCAGCAGCTGGGCTGGTGAGCAGTACTTC. The chain couples TRBV7-9 to TRBJ2-4; no firm D call. V gave up 4 bases and J gave up 13 bases, with 11 bases separating them. In germline, CDR1 is SEHNR, CDR2 FQNEAQ (reference sequence). This CDR3 is 11 amino acids long.

This clonotype was picked up many times. The chain links TRBV5-4 to TRBJ2-7; D unresolved. Germline V gives CDR1 SGHNT, CDR2 YYREEE (reference sequence). The V end lost 4 bases, the J end lost 5 bases, and 13 bases lay between the germline ends. The CDR3 sequence is 13 residues long. The CDR3 DNA sequence: TGTGCCAGCAGCGGGGATCTCTACAACGAGCAGTACTTC. Protein product: CASSGDLYNEQYF.

The J gene is TRBJ2-1, the V gene TRBV27, with TRBD2 matching over 10 bases. With 5 bases clipped from V and 9 bases from J, the junction kept 10 bases outside the gene matches. CDR3 length: 15 residues. From germline, CDR1 is MNHEY and CDR2 SMNVEV (reference sequence). CDR3 loop: CASSPASSGGSEQFF. Written as DNA, the CDR3 is TGTGCCAGCAGTCCGGCCTCTAGCGGGGGCAGTGAGCAGTTCTTC.

This clonotype was detected only once. The chain has TRBV20-1 and TRBJ2-5; unclear D gene. Germline CDR1 reads DFQATT; CDR2 reads SNEGSKA (reference sequence). V was pared by 0 bases and J by 2 bases, with 10 bases between. This CDR3 region has 14 residues. CDR3 nucleotide sequence: TGCAGTGCTAGAGATTTCCGATCTCAAGAGACCCAGTACTTC. As protein: CSARDFRSQETQYF.

To note about this clonotype: One junction end disagrees with the germline gene, perhaps due to a read error. The chain recombines TRBV7-9 with TRBJ2-7; the D is unclear. Germline assignment: CDR1 SEHNR and CDR2 FQNEAQ (reference sequence). The CDR3 sequence is 11 residues long. The CDR3 DNA follows: TGTGCCGGCAGCCTATTTTACGAGCAGTACTTC. Protein: CAGSLFYEQYF.

This chain links TRBV20-1 with TRBJ2-1; D is ambiguous. CDR1 DFQATT and CDR2 SNEGSKA come from the germline V gene (reference sequence). This CDR3 is built from 12 residues. V gave up 2 bases and J gave up 6 bases, with 8 bases separating them. The CDR3 DNA reads TGCAGTGCTAGACCGGTGGGCAATGAGCAGTTCTTC. It encodes CSARPVGNEQFF.

This clonotype appeared a few times. Possible read error: a much larger clone is one base away. The V call is TRBV6-6, the J call TRBJ2-7; no definite D call. V was cut by 4 bases and J by 10 bases, with 20 bases left in between. The CDR3 runs to 14 residues. Germline CDR1 is MNHNY and CDR2 is SVGAGI (reference sequence). DNA for the CDR3: TGTGCCAGCAGTTCTCCGACTCTTCAAGAGGCCCAGTACTTC. Amino acids: CASSSPTLQEAQYF.

This clonotype was picked up many times. This chain connects TRBV15 to TRBJ1-2; D is unresolved. Trimming cost V 0 bases and J 0 bases, with 8 bases left between them. Germline CDR1 is LNHNV and CDR2 is YYDKDF (reference sequence). This CDR3 comprises 15 residues. The CDR3 region is CATSRDRMANYGYTF. CDR3 DNA sequence: TGTGCCACCAGCAGAGATAGGATGGCTAACTATGGCTACACCTTC.

The chain recombines TRBV20-1 with TRBJ2-7; 10 nucleotides line up with TRBD1. Germline CDR1 DFQATT, CDR2 SNEGSKA (reference sequence). The CDR3 loop spans 17 amino acids. The trim removed 0 bases at V and 7 bases at J, leaving 15 bases unmatched. The CDR3 reads CSARDGQGDQLSYEQYF. In nucleotides, the CDR3 is TGCAGTGCTAGAGATGGACAGGGGGACCAGCTGAGCTATGAGCAGTACTTC.

This chain joins TRBV7-9 and TRBJ2-1; possible D gene TRBD2, 7 bases. V lost 4 bases and J lost 0, with 22 bases in between. The CDR3 spans 19 residues. Germline values: CDR1 SEHNR, CDR2 FQNEAQ (reference sequence). The CDR3 spells CASSSLGAGTFSSYNEQFF. The CDR3 DNA is TGTGCCAGCAGCTCCCTGGGAGCGGGGACATTCAGCTCCTACAATGAGCAGTTCTTC.

This clonotype has at least ten counts. The rearrangement joins TRBV5-1 to TRBJ2-5; tentatively, D is TRBD1 or TRBD2 (5 bases each). The CDR3 is made up of 11 amino acids. Trimming shortened V by 10 bases and J by 4 bases, and 11 bases separated the two germline ends. Germline CDR1 reads SGHRS; CDR2 reads YFSETQ. CDR3 sequence: CASHGGETQYF. The CDR3 DNA is TGCGCCTCGCATGGGGGAGAGACCCAGTACTTC.

A note on this clonotype: This may arise from a read error, as a much more abundant clone is one base away. V and J are TRBV2 and TRBJ2-4, with D perhaps matching TRBD1 (6 bases). Trimming pared 7 bases from V and 13 bases from J, leaving 17 bases between. The CDR3 length is 12 residues. In germline, CDR1 is SNHLY, CDR2 FYNNEI. CDR3 sequence reads: CASNREGEIQYF. The CDR3 nucleotides read TGTGCCAGCAACCGCGAGGGGGAGATCCAGTACTTC.